Below, one T cell receptor (beta chain) is given with its context. What it binds is not known. The PCR had 60 Vbeta and 13 Jbeta primers. This table comes from immunoSEQ multiplex PCR, and its TCRdb copy is limited to in-frame clones, with some not included. The sample has approximately 80,000 clones; 65% to 75% are singletons. These data belong to a study of cytomegalovirus exposure and HLA in healthy donors. General study findings and limits: In a later analysis, HLA-associated TCR beta chains were more clonally expanded than equally common others. A later analysis associated some 18,000 TCR beta sequences with HLA alleles at a 0.05 false discovery rate.

Germline loops: CDR1 SGHDN, CDR2 FVKESK. The CDR3 spans 13 residues. The ends were cut back, 0 bases at V and 13 bases at J, with 13 bases in the middle. The rearrangement uses TRBV14 and TRBJ2-1; the D gene is possibly TRBD2 (5 bases). The receptor's source is a man aged 30-40 years in good health and CMV-seropositive. What was sequenced was PBMCs. CDR3 protein: CASSQDLRTLQFF. Here the CDR3 DNA reads TGTGCCAGCAGCCAAGATCTAAGGACTCTACAGTTCTTC. The full variable domain, completed using reference TRBV14 and TRBJ2-1, is EAGVTQFPSHSVIEKGQTVTLRCDPISGHDNLYWYRRVMGKEIKFLLHFVKESKQDESGMPNNRFLAERTGGTYSTLKVQPAELEDSGVYFCASSQDLRTLQFFGPGTRLTVL.